One sample yielded the 30 T cell receptor beta chains listed below, sequenced in a study of CD8+ T cells in alopecia areata (dated by TCRdb to the late 2010s). Libraries were prepared through the immunoSEQ multiplex PCR assay. RNA was extracted from all samples and reverse transcribed into cDNA as template for TCR sequencing. The source is immuneACCESS, and TCRdb retained only in-frame sequences with V and J called. Part of the clones is not carried over; for the studies checked, unresolved V genes explain less than half of this, and the remainder is unexplained. For this sample the table gives about 19,000 clones, of which around three fifths were detected only once. The top ten clonotypes cover around 5.8% of the sample. This sample's time point label indicates: baseline before oral tofacitinib. From alopecia areata patients, peripheral blood was collected along with lesional scalp punch biopsies.

The starting material was skin, obtained at week 0. These receptors were obtained from a human donor with alopecia areata.

The rearrangement uses TRBV7-2 and TRBJ1-4; D uncertain. From germline, CDR1 is SGHTA and CDR2 FQGNSA. CDR3 length: 13 amino acids. The germline V and J ends were trimmed by 1 base and 4 bases, with 4 bases remaining between them. CDR3 region: CASSLGVNEKLFF. The CDR3 DNA follows: TGTGCCAGCAGCTTAGGGGTTAATGAAAAACTGTTTTTT.

The gene calls are TRBV13 and TRBJ1-6; 7 bases match TRBD1. The V gene end was trimmed by 5 bases and the J gene end by 8 bases; junction bases not matched to a gene: 6. The CDR3 contains 14 residues. Germline values: CDR1 PRHDT, CDR2 FYEKMQ (reference sequence). The CDR3 coding sequence is TGTGCCAGCAGCCGGACAGGCGCTTATTCACCCCTCCACTTT. Encoded protein: CASSRTGAYSPLHF. Full variable domain (rest looked up from reference TRBV13 and TRBJ1-6): AAGVIQSPRHLIKEKRETATLKCYPIPRHDTVYWYQQGPGQDPQFLISFYEKMQSDKGSIPDRFSAQQFSDYHSELNMSSLELGDSALYFCASSRTGAYSPLHFGNGTRLTVT.

This clone is classed as medium-sized. V usage is TRBV5-6 and J usage is TRBJ2-5; D remains unclear. Germline CDR1 reads SGHDT; CDR2 reads YYEEEE. The germline V and J ends were trimmed by 4 bases and 1 base, with 11 bases remaining between them. The CDR3 covers 14 residues. The CDR3 sequence is CASSPDGIQETQYF. For the CDR3, the DNA is TGTGCCAGCAGCCCCGACGGAATCCAAGAGACCCAGTACTTC.

The sample holds a few counts of this clone. The gene calls are TRBV27 and TRBJ1-1; D unresolved. V lost 5 bases and J 1 base, leaving 8 bases between the germline ends. Germline loops: CDR1 MNHEY, CDR2 SMNVEV (reference sequence). The CDR3 covers 13 residues. The CDR3 sequence: CASSPGWNTEAFF. The DNA of the CDR3 is TGTGCCAGCAGTCCCGGGTGGAACACTGAAGCTTTCTTT.

This clone has a handful of counts. The CDR3 protein is CASSPLGGPNYEQYF. The DNA of the CDR3 is TGTGCCAGCAGCCCTCTCGGGGGCCCAAACTACGAGCAGTACTTC. The chain joins TRBV7-6 to TRBJ2-7; D tentatively reads TRBD1 or TRBD2 (6 bases each). This CDR3 contains 15 residues. Per germline, CDR1 SGHVS and CDR2 FNYEAQ. Trimming pared 5 bases from V and 3 bases from J, leaving 17 bases between.

This clone appeared a single time. The J gene is TRBJ2-7, the V gene TRBV7-2; TRBD2 agrees at 12 bases. Trimming cost V 5 bases and J 2 bases; bases outside gene matches: 10. The CDR3 totals 17 residues. CDR1 SGHTA and CDR2 FQGNSA come from the germline V gene. The CDR3 coding sequence is TGTGCCAGCAGCCTTACTCGGTCTAGCGGGGGGGCCTACGAGCAGTACTTC. The encoded protein is CASSLTRSSGGAYEQYF. Based on the CDR3 plus reference TRBV7-2 and TRBJ2-7, the full variable domain is GAGVSQSPSNKVTEKGKDVELRCDPISGHTALYWYRQSLGQGLEFLIYFQGNSAPDKSGLPSDRFSAERTGGSVSTLTIQRTQQEDSAVYLCASSLTRSSGGAYEQYFGPGTRLTVT.

The chain has TRBV30 and TRBJ1-2; 8 bases map to TRBD1. CDR1 and CDR2 from the germline V gene are GTSNPN and SVGIG (reference sequence). J was trimmed by 4 bases and V by 5 bases; bases with no gene match: 6. This CDR3 comprises 13 residues. CDR3 loop: CAWGRQGIYGYTF. As DNA, the CDR3 is TGTGCCTGGGGCAGACAGGGGATCTATGGCTACACCTTC. The full variable domain, rest sourced from reference TRBV30 and TRBJ1-2, is SQTIHQWPATLVQPVGSPLSLECTVEGTSNPNLYWYRQAAGRGLQLLFYSVGIGQISSEVPQNLSASRPQDRQFILSSKKLLLSDSGFYLCAWGRQGIYGYTFGSGTRLTVV.

As regards this clone: Mismatch with germline at one junction end may stem from a read error. The chain employs TRBV29-1 and TRBJ1-2; a possible D gene is TRBD1 (5 bases). The germline CDR1 and CDR2 sequences are SQVTM and ANQGSEA. The CDR3 runs to 13 residues. CDR3 sequence (DNA): TGCAGCGTCGAAGACAGAAGCTTATATGGCTACACCTTC. It codes for CSVEDRSLYGYTF.

In this sample, this clone turned up once. This chain joins TRBV6-6 and TRBJ1-1, with D unclear. The germline V and J ends were trimmed by 2 bases and 1 base, with 8 bases remaining between them. The CDR3 covers 14 residues. Germline V CDR1 and CDR2: MNHNY, SVGAGI (reference sequence). The CDR3 DNA is TGTGCCAGCAGTTACGGGTGGCAGAACACTGAAGCTTTCTTT. This codes for CASSYGWQNTEAFF.

The chain recombines TRBV11-2 with TRBJ1-4; no clear D gene. With 5 bases removed from V and 5 bases from J, the gap between germline ends came to 12 bases. Germline V gives CDR1 SGHAT, CDR2 FQNNGV. The CDR3 runs to 14 residues. The CDR3 loop reads CASSPRGPNEKLFF. For the CDR3, the DNA is TGTGCCAGCAGCCCCCGTGGACCCAATGAAAAACTGTTTTTT.

This clone has more than one count but fewer than ten. This rearrangement joins TRBV7-2 to TRBJ1-1; D ambiguous. The CDR3 consists of 14 residues. Per germline, CDR1 SGHTA and CDR2 FQGNSA. Deletions cut 4 bases from V and 2 bases from J, with 11 bases between. CDR3 in amino acids: CASSSRRLNTEAFF. Written as DNA, the CDR3 is TGTGCCAGCAGCTCCCGCCGGCTAAACACTGAAGCTTTCTTT.

The chain has TRBV5-1 and TRBJ1-6; D ambiguous. From germline, CDR1 is SGHRS and CDR2 YFSETQ. Trimming took off 3 bases at V and 9 bases at J, with 10 bases between the two ends. The CDR3 length is 13 residues. The DNA for the CDR3 is TGCGCCAGCAGCTCTGGTCTGGGTTCACCCCTCCACTTT. Translation gives CASSSGLGSPLHF.

The rearrangement uses TRBV9 and TRBJ2-7; D may be TRBD1 (5 bases). Germline lookup yields CDR1 SGDLS and CDR2 YYNGEE. CDR3 length: 14 amino acids. V was pared by 1 base and J by 2 bases, with 10 bases between. CDR3 DNA: TGTGCCAGCAGCGTAAACACAGGACCCTACGAGCAGTACTTC. Translation: CASSVNTGPYEQYF.

V is TRBV4-1 and J is TRBJ1-1; TRBD1 aligns across 10 bases. CDR3 size: 16 residues. CDR1 and CDR2 (germline): MGHRA, YSYEKL. V was clipped by 4 bases and J by 1 base; unmatched bases: 6. The CDR3 DNA is TGCGCCAGCAGCCGCCCGGGACAGGGGCCGAACACTGAAGCTTTCTTT. The encoded protein is CASSRPGQGPNTEAFF.

This chain connects TRBV28 to TRBJ1-2; D ambiguous. Per germline, CDR1 MDHEN and CDR2 SYDVKM. This CDR3 spans 13 amino acids. Between the trimmed V and J ends, which lost 5 bases and 3 bases, there was a span of 10 bases. CDR3 in amino acids: CASSRRTDYGYTF. The CDR3 DNA reads as TGTGCCAGCAGTCGAAGGACGGACTATGGCTACACCTTC.

This clone is a singleton in its sample. V usage is TRBV7-2 and J usage is TRBJ2-1, with D maybe TRBD2 (5 bases). Between the trimmed V and J ends, which lost 4 bases and 8 bases, there was a span of 12 bases. Germline V gene sequence: CDR1 SGHTA, CDR2 FQGNSA. The CDR3 extends over 13 amino acids. The CDR3 coding sequence is TGTGCCAGCAGCTCGGGATATACCCATGAGCAGTTCTTC. Translated: CASSSGYTHEQFF.

This chain links TRBV6-1 with TRBJ2-7; 11 bases fit TRBD2. The CDR3 sequence is 13 residues long. With V trimmed by 6 bases and J by 3 bases, 1 base remained unmatched. Per germline, CDR1 MNHNS and CDR2 SASEGT. The CDR3 DNA reads as TGTGCCAGCAGGGGGACTAGCGGCTACGAGCAGTACTTC. Its protein product is CASRGTSGYEQYF.

This sequence joins TRBV6-1 and TRBJ2-3, with D tentatively TRBD1 or TRBD2 (5 bases each). Germline CDR1 and CDR2: MNHNS and SASEGT. This CDR3 region has 16 residues. V shed 2 bases and J shed 2 bases, with 14 bases lying between them. CDR3 region: CASSESPGPHTDTQYF. CDR3 bases: TGTGCCAGCAGTGAAAGCCCGGGACCGCACACAGATACGCAGTATTTT.

V is TRBV4-1 and J is TRBJ2-3, with 7 positions matching TRBD2. In germline, CDR1 is MGHRA, CDR2 YSYEKL. The V and J ends lost 4 bases and 2 bases, in that order; junction bases with no gene match: 3. The CDR3 consists of 14 residues. DNA of the CDR3: TGCGCCAGCAGCCTCGGGGGGATCACAGATACGCAGTATTTT. This gives the protein CASSLGGITDTQYF.

The chain has TRBV5-4 and TRBJ1-2; 8 positions match TRBD1. The CDR3 is 13 amino acids. Germline lookup yields CDR1 SGHNT and CDR2 YYREEE (reference sequence). V lost 2 bases, J lost 12 bases, and 9 bases stayed unmatched. CDR3 DNA sequence: TGTGCCAGCAGCTTCCGAATGGGACAGGAACACACCTTC. Translation: CASSFRMGQEHTF.

The rearrangement joins TRBV6-5 to TRBJ2-7; 12 bases align to TRBD1. Germline V gene sequence: CDR1 MNHEY, CDR2 SVGAGI. This CDR3 is 13 amino acids long. The trim removed 6 bases at V and 7 bases at J, leaving 4 bases unmatched. The CDR3 DNA reads as TGTGCCAGCAGGGGACAGGGGGCGAGGGAGCAGTACTTC. Its protein is CASRGQGAREQYF.

The count of this clone is one. CDR3 sequence reads: CASSQDLGGPQGIQYF. DNA for the CDR3: TGCGCCAGCAGCCAAGATTTAGGGGGCCCCCAGGGAATTCAGTACTTC. The V and J genes are TRBV4-3 and TRBJ2-4; 7 bases are shared with TRBD1. The germline V gene has CDR1 LGHNA and CDR2 YSLEER. The trim removed 0 bases at V and 10 bases at J, leaving 12 bases unmatched. CDR3 length equals 16 residues.

The rearrangement joins TRBV6-5 to TRBJ1-5; D is unclear. Germline V gene lookup returns CDR1 MNHEY and CDR2 SVGAGI. Trimming pared 0 bases from V and 4 bases from J, leaving 7 bases between. This CDR3 is 14 amino acids long. CDR3 residues: CASSYSSVNQPQHF. The DNA of the CDR3 is TGTGCCAGCAGTTACTCTTCGGTAAATCAGCCCCAGCATTTT.

This chain's CDR3 is CASSLRTGGSPLHF. CDR3 in DNA: TGTGCCAGCAGCCTACGGACAGGGGGCTCACCCCTCCACTTT. The chain combines TRBV25-1 with TRBJ1-6; 11 positions agree with TRBD1. Trimming removed 6 bases from V and 10 bases from J; junction bases left unmatched: 5. CDR1 is MGHDK and CDR2 is SYGVNS in the germline V gene. The CDR3 totals 14 residues.

This rearrangement joins TRBV18 to TRBJ2-3; 13 bases are a match to TRBD2. CDR1 and CDR2 from the germline V gene are KGHSH and LQKENI. J was trimmed by 2 bases and V by 5 bases; bases with no gene match: 13. The CDR3 totals 19 residues. CDR3 residues: CASSSRTSGGRFNTDTQYF. The CDR3 DNA reads TGTGCCAGCTCATCCAGGACTAGCGGGGGAAGGTTTAACACAGATACGCAGTATTTT.

V gene TRBV5-1 combines with J gene TRBJ2-7; D not resolved. V lost 0 bases and J 8 bases, leaving 12 bases between the germline ends. CDR1 SGHRS and CDR2 YFSETQ come from the germline V gene. The CDR3 is made up of 13 amino acids. The CDR3 protein is CASSLESGQKQYF. CDR3 DNA sequence: TGCGCCAGCAGCTTGGAATCGGGCCAGAAGCAGTACTTC.

The rearrangement uses TRBV10-3 and TRBJ2-1; 12 nucleotides match TRBD1. Germline lookup yields CDR1 ENHRY and CDR2 SYGVKD. The CDR3 is made up of 17 amino acids. V lost 6 bases, J lost 7 bases, and 13 bases stayed unmatched. CDR3 in amino acids: CAISKAGGTGGLNEQFF. The CDR3 DNA is TGTGCCATCAGCAAAGCCGGTGGGACAGGGGGCTTGAATGAGCAGTTCTTC.

The V and J genes are TRBV11-2 and TRBJ2-3; a weak D match, TRBD1 (6 bases). V was pared by 5 bases and J by 4 bases, with 25 bases between. Germline V gene sequence: CDR1 SGHAT, CDR2 FQNNGV. The CDR3 loop spans 18 amino acids. This CDR3 reads CASSPSGIQGLLSDTQYF. Written as DNA, the CDR3 is TGTGCCAGCAGCCCCAGTGGTATCCAGGGGCTTTTGTCAGATACGCAGTATTTT.

With regard to this clone: Additional DNA sequences in this sample encode the identical CDR3. The chain recombines TRBV7-3 with TRBJ2-5; D gene ambiguous. The V and J ends lost 1 base and 4 bases respectively, with 7 bases between them. Per germline, CDR1 SGHTA and CDR2 FQGTGA. This CDR3 is built from 13 residues. CDR3 sequence reads: CASSLILGETQYF. The CDR3 DNA reads TGTGCCAGCAGCTTAATCCTGGGAGAGACCCAGTACTTC.

The V and J genes are TRBV6-1 and TRBJ2-1, with 8 bases matching TRBD1. Germline loops: CDR1 MNHNS, CDR2 SASEGT. This CDR3 has 15 amino acids. V lost 2 bases and J lost 2; bases outside the gene matches: 2. The CDR3 nucleotides read TGTGCCAGCAGTGAACAGGGGGCGACCTACAATGAGCAGTTCTTC. Translation: CASSEQGATYNEQFF.